This T cell receptor (beta chain) emerged from a study of blood T cell repertoires in COVID-19. Turning to the study itself: The United States, Italy and Spain provided the acute and convalescent COVID-19 samples.

Seattle researchers signed up patients amid active infection and tracked them longitudinally. Produced via immunoSEQ multiplex PCR; TCRdb's table is partial and in-frame only. Of around 260,000 clones listed, 80% to 95% are singletons. The germline V gene encodes CDR1 SNHLY and CDR2 FYNNEI. This CDR3 is 12 amino acids long. The ends were cut back, 6 bases at V and 7 bases at J, with 10 bases in the middle. The chain uses TRBV2 and TRBJ1-5; D not certain. The sequenced material came from peripheral blood. This sequence was found in a person under 35 with COVID-19, enrolled during active disease. The CDR3 DNA reads as TGTGCCAGCAGCGTCAGTACGCAGCCCCAGCATTTT. It specifies CASSVSTQPQHF.